These T cell receptor beta chains were read from a single sample in a study of graft-versus-host responses after intestinal transplantation. Sequencing used immunoSEQ multiplex PCR; TCRdb keeps in-frame clones, though not all of them. The repertoire consists of some 55,000 clones, with roughly nine tenths occurring once and the leading ten covering around 5.5%. The input for sequencing was PBMCs, taken 650 to 690 days after intestinal transplant. The receptors shown here come from a human patient who received an intestinal transplant, so some T cells may come from the graft donor. Each CDR3 is given with its conserved first and last residue. The order of the fields is clone size, D gene, V gene, J gene, CDR3 DNA, CDR3 protein. The D gene is left open where the match is weak. For some rows the clone size is stated as once, few or many, or as a class when expanded; others skip it.

clone size: .; D gene: TRBD1; V gene: TRBV5-1; J gene: TRBJ2-7; CDR3 DNA: TGCGCCAGCAGCCCCGGGACAGGGGGGGGCTACGAGCAGTACTTC; CDR3 protein: CASSPGTGGGYEQYF
clone size: .; D gene: .; V gene: TRBV6-1; J gene: TRBJ1-6; CDR3 DNA: TGTGCCAGCAGGGTGCAGTATAATTCACCCCTCCACTTT; CDR3 protein: CASRVQYNSPLHF
clone size: once; D gene: .; V gene: TRBV19; J gene: TRBJ1-3; CDR3 DNA: TGTGCCAGTAGTATATATACAGGGTCAGGAAACACCATATATTTT; CDR3 protein: CASSIYTGSGNTIYF
clone size: once; D gene: .; V gene: TRBV2; J gene: TRBJ1-3; CDR3 DNA: TGTGCCAGCAGTGAAATGACAGGACCTGGAAACACCATATATTTT; CDR3 protein: CASSEMTGPGNTIYF
clone size: .; D gene: .; V gene: TRBV5-1; J gene: TRBJ1-2; CDR3 DNA: TGCGCCAGCAGCTTGAGCGGAAGGGGTGGTTCTCTAGACTATGGCTACACCTTC; CDR3 protein: CASSLSGRGGSLDYGYTF
clone size: .; D gene: TRBD2; V gene: TRBV2; J gene: TRBJ2-2; CDR3 DNA: TGTGCCAGCAAGGTCGTGGCTAGCGGGGGAGTCGGGGAGCTGTTTTTT; CDR3 protein: CASKVVASGGVGELFF
clone size: .; D gene: .; V gene: TRBV10-1; J gene: TRBJ2-2; CDR3 DNA: TGCGCCAGCAGTGGATCGGGGCCGTGGACCGGGGAGCTGTTTTTT; CDR3 protein: CASSGSGPWTGELFF
clone size: .; D gene: TRBD2; V gene: TRBV11-1; J gene: TRBJ2-1; CDR3 DNA: TGTGCCAGCAGCCGAATCATTACTAGCGGGGGGGCGAGGAATGAGCAGTTCTTC; CDR3 protein: CASSRIITSGGARNEQFF
clone size: few; D gene: TRBD1; V gene: TRBV27; J gene: TRBJ1-3; CDR3 DNA: TGTGCCAGCAGTTTATCTAGGACAGGGGCAAGCACCATATATTTT; CDR3 protein: CASSLSRTGASTIYF
clone size: .; D gene: .; V gene: TRBV4-1; J gene: TRBJ1-2; CDR3 DNA: TGCGCCAGCAGCGGGGATCTTTATGGCTACACCTTC; CDR3 protein: CASSGDLYGYTF
clone size: .; D gene: .; V gene: TRBV5-5; J gene: TRBJ1-1; CDR3 DNA: TGTGCCAGCAGCCGGACGGTTGAAGCTTTCTTT; CDR3 protein: CASSRTVEAFF
clone size: .; D gene: TRBD1; V gene: TRBV6-1; J gene: TRBJ2-3; CDR3 DNA: TGTGCCAGCAGGCCGGGGACAGGGGATTCAGATACGCAGTATTTT; CDR3 protein: CASRPGTGDSDTQYF
clone size: .; D gene: .; V gene: TRBV6-5; J gene: TRBJ1-2; CDR3 DNA: TGTGCCAGCAGCAGATTCCTGGGACAAGGACTGGGCTACACCTTC; CDR3 protein: CASSRFLGQGLGYTF
clone size: .; D gene: TRBD1; V gene: TRBV9; J gene: TRBJ1-5; CDR3 DNA: TGTGCCAGCAGCGTCCCAGGGGGCAAAAGCAATCAGCCCCAGCATTTT; CDR3 protein: CASSVPGGKSNQPQHF
clone size: .; D gene: .; V gene: TRBV19; J gene: TRBJ1-2; CDR3 DNA: TGTGCCAGTAGTATGGCGGCAGGGCTGGACTATGGCTACACCTTC; CDR3 protein: CASSMAAGLDYGYTF
clone size: .; D gene: .; V gene: TRBV4-1; J gene: TRBJ2-3; CDR3 DNA: TGCGCCAGCAGCCAAGCACCGGCTATCACAGATACGCAGTATTTT; CDR3 protein: CASSQAPAITDTQYF
clone size: .; D gene: .; V gene: TRBV18; J gene: TRBJ2-7; CDR3 DNA: TGTGCCAGCTCACAAGCAGGCTCCTACGAGCAGTACTTC; CDR3 protein: CASSQAGSYEQYF
clone size: .; D gene: .; V gene: TRBV18; J gene: TRBJ2-7; CDR3 DNA: TGTGCCAGCTCACCAGGCTACGAGCAGTACTTC; CDR3 protein: CASSPGYEQYF
clone size: .; D gene: .; V gene: TRBV7-2; J gene: TRBJ2-1; CDR3 DNA: TGTGCCAGCAGCTTACAGAAGGGTAACAATGAGCAGTTCTTC; CDR3 protein: CASSLQKGNNEQFF
clone size: once; D gene: .; V gene: TRBV9; J gene: TRBJ1-2; CDR3 DNA: TGTGCCAGCAGCGTAGACGGGAACTATGGCTACACCTTC; CDR3 protein: CASSVDGNYGYTF
clone size: .; D gene: TRBD1; V gene: TRBV7-6; J gene: TRBJ1-2; CDR3 DNA: TGTGCCAGCAGCACGGGGACAGAATCTTCTAACTATGGCTACACCTTC; CDR3 protein: CASSTGTESSNYGYTF
clone size: .; D gene: TRBD2; V gene: TRBV13; J gene: TRBJ2-5; CDR3 DNA: TGTGCCAGCAGCCCGGGACTAGCGGGGGGAGAGACCCAGTACTTC; CDR3 protein: CASSPGLAGGETQYF
clone size: .; D gene: .; V gene: TRBV5-1; J gene: TRBJ2-2; CDR3 DNA: TGCGCCAGCAGCTTGGGACAGTGGCTTACCGGGGAGCTGTTTTTT; CDR3 protein: CASSLGQWLTGELFF
clone size: .; D gene: .; V gene: TRBV9; J gene: TRBJ1-1; CDR3 DNA: TGTGCCAGCAGCGTTACGGGGACCACTGAAGCTTTCTTT; CDR3 protein: CASSVTGTTEAFF
clone size: .; D gene: .; V gene: TRBV5-1; J gene: TRBJ2-7; CDR3 DNA: TGCGCCAGCAGCTCCCAGGTTTCCTACGAGCAGTACTTC; CDR3 protein: CASSSQVSYEQYF
clone size: .; D gene: .; V gene: TRBV2; J gene: TRBJ2-1; CDR3 DNA: TGTGCCAGCAGTCTAGACTATAGCTCCTACAATGAGCAGTTCTTC; CDR3 protein: CASSLDYSSYNEQFF
clone size: .; D gene: TRBD2; V gene: TRBV11-2; J gene: TRBJ2-3; CDR3 DNA: TGTGCCAGCACCCGAAGGGGACTAGCGATAGATACGCAGTATTTT; CDR3 protein: CASTRRGLAIDTQYF
clone size: .; D gene: .; V gene: TRBV6-5; J gene: TRBJ1-2; CDR3 DNA: TGTGCCAGCAGTTACGCCCAACCTCCTGGGGGCTATGGCTACACCTTC; CDR3 protein: CASSYAQPPGGYGYTF
clone size: .; D gene: .; V gene: TRBV2; J gene: TRBJ1-5; CDR3 DNA: TGTGCCAGCAGTGTCGACAACATTAGCAATCAGCCCCAGCATTTT; CDR3 protein: CASSVDNISNQPQHF
clone size: .; D gene: .; V gene: TRBV11-2; J gene: TRBJ1-2; CDR3 DNA: TGTGCCAGCAGCTTAGATCGGACGGGACACCAAATCTTC; CDR3 protein: CASSLDRTGHQIF
clone size: .; D gene: .; V gene: TRBV5-6; J gene: TRBJ1-2; CDR3 DNA: TGTGCCAGCAGCCCCTTCGGGGGGCAGGGTAACTATGGCTACACCTTC; CDR3 protein: CASSPFGGQGNYGYTF
clone size: few; D gene: TRBD1; V gene: TRBV30; J gene: TRBJ1-1; CDR3 DNA: TGTGCCTGGAGTGTGGACAGGGTAACTGAAGCTTTCTTT; CDR3 protein: CAWSVDRVTEAFF
clone size: .; D gene: .; V gene: TRBV4-3; J gene: TRBJ2-1; CDR3 DNA: TGCGCCAGCAGCCAAGATCGGTCAGCCTACAATGAGCAGTTCTTC; CDR3 protein: CASSQDRSAYNEQFF
clone size: .; D gene: TRBD1; V gene: TRBV19; J gene: TRBJ2-7; CDR3 DNA: TGTGCCAGTAGTTGGGGACAGAGCTCCTACGAGCAGTACTTC; CDR3 protein: CASSWGQSSYEQYF
clone size: .; D gene: .; V gene: TRBV5-4; J gene: TRBJ2-3; CDR3 DNA: TGTGCCAGCAGCCCTCAGGGGGGGGCCGTCACAGATACGCAGTATTTT; CDR3 protein: CASSPQGGAVTDTQYF
clone size: once; D gene: TRBD2; V gene: TRBV7-7; J gene: TRBJ2-5; CDR3 DNA: TGTGCCAGCAGCTTAATGCGGGGGGCCCAAGAGACCCAGTACTTC; CDR3 protein: CASSLMRGAQETQYF
clone size: .; D gene: TRBD2; V gene: TRBV25-1; J gene: TRBJ2-7; CDR3 DNA: TGTGCCAGCAGTGAGGCATATGGACTAGCGGGGTCCTCCTACGAGCAGTACTTC; CDR3 protein: CASSEAYGLAGSSYEQYF
clone size: .; D gene: .; V gene: TRBV25-1; J gene: TRBJ1-6; CDR3 DNA: TGTGCCAGCCAGGACAACCTTAATTCACCCCTCCACTTT; CDR3 protein: CASQDNLNSPLHF
clone size: .; D gene: .; V gene: TRBV5-1; J gene: TRBJ1-3; CDR3 DNA: TGCGCCAGCAGCTTGGGGCGGCCCGACTCTGGAAACACCATATATTTT; CDR3 protein: CASSLGRPDSGNTIYF
clone size: .; D gene: .; V gene: TRBV10-3; J gene: TRBJ1-3; CDR3 DNA: TGTGCCATCAGTGAGTCGACGGGAGGAAACACCATATATTTT; CDR3 protein: CAISESTGGNTIYF
clone size: .; D gene: .; V gene: TRBV7-9; J gene: TRBJ2-3; CDR3 DNA: TGTGCCAGCAGCTTATTCAAGCCCGGGCCAGATACGCAGTATTTT; CDR3 protein: CASSLFKPGPDTQYF
clone size: .; D gene: .; V gene: TRBV5-1; J gene: TRBJ1-1; CDR3 DNA: TGCGCCTCCCAACCGTTGGGGCCCGATATGAACACTGAAGCTTTCTTT; CDR3 protein: CASQPLGPDMNTEAFF
clone size: .; D gene: TRBD1; V gene: TRBV6-5; J gene: TRBJ1-4; CDR3 DNA: TGTGCCAGCCGGACAGGGCAGTATTCGGGAAAACTGTTTTTT; CDR3 protein: CASRTGQYSGKLFF
clone size: .; D gene: .; V gene: TRBV20-1; J gene: TRBJ2-5; CDR3 DNA: TGCAGTGCAAACTCCCAAGAGACCCAGTACTTC; CDR3 protein: CSANSQETQYF
clone size: .; D gene: .; V gene: TRBV2; J gene: TRBJ1-1; CDR3 DNA: TGTGCCAGCTTGAACACTGAAGCTTTCTTT; CDR3 protein: CASLNTEAFF
clone size: .; D gene: .; V gene: TRBV6-6; J gene: TRBJ2-1; CDR3 DNA: TGTGCCAGCAGCCGGACTACACCCAACAATGAGCAGTTCTTC; CDR3 protein: CASSRTTPNNEQFF